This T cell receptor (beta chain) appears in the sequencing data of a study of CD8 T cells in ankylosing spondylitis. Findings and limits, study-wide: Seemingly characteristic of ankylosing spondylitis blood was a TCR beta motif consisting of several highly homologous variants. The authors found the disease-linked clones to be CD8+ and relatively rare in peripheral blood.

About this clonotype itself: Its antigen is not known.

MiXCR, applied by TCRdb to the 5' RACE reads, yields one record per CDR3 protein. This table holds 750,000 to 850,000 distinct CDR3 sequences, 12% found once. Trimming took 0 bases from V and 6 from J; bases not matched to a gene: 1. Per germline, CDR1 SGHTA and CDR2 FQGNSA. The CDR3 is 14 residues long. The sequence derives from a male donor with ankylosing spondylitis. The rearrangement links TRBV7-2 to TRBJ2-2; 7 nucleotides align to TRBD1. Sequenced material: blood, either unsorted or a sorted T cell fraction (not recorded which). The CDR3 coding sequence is TGTGCCAGCAGCTTAGCGGGACAGTCCGGGGAGCTGTTTTTT. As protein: CASSLAGQSGELFF.